The TCR beta chain described here comes from a study of T cells in Graves' hyperthyroidism and ophthalmopathy. Points from the study as a whole: Among thyroid clonotypes expanded above 0.001, most also appeared in blood. In simple terms, a model built on 13 V-J features told ophthalmopathy apart from stable hyperthyroidism.

Amplification of TCR beta CDR3 regions was performed using RNA transcripts as template. An initial round of RT-PCR targeting the TCR CDR3 relied on the HTBI primer set. MiXCR, applied by TCRdb to the multiplex PCR reads, yields one record per CDR3 protein. Of approximately 590,000 distinct CDR3 sequences listed, roughly 14% are singletons. CDR3 size: 15 residues. Trimming took off 5 bases at V and 1 base at J, with 13 bases between the two ends. Looked up from germline, CDR1 is MNHNS and CDR2 is SASEGT. In its sample, this clonotype was seen many times. Antigen unknown. Exclusion of a patient resulted from uncontrolled infection, other autoimmune disease, pregnancy or lactation. Diagnosing involved the use of clinical symptoms, serum thyroxine and TRAb, thyroid ultrasound and orbital computed tomography.

This receptor was identified in a woman aged 30 to 39 with Graves' hyperthyroidism. V usage is TRBV6-1 and J usage is TRBJ2-3, with TRBD1 as a possible D gene (6 bases). The sequenced sample was blood. The CDR3 protein is CASSIRGDGTDTQYF. DNA for the CDR3: TGTGCCAGCAGTATCAGGGGAGACGGCACAGATACGCAGTATTTT.